This passage covers 19 T cell receptor beta chains from one sample sequenced in a study of T-cell reconstitution after alpha-beta-depleted transplantation in children. Preparation of the TCRbeta library was carried out with unique molecular identifiers. TCRdb ran MiXCR on the PCR reads and lists one entry per CDR3 protein. This table has 700,000 to 950,000 distinct CDR3 sequences, about 16% appearing once. Specimen: PBMCs, mostly from graft donor cells, collected 360 days after TCRalphabeta/CD19-depleted stem cell transplant. The receptors here all came from a male patient younger than 18 who had a stem cell transplant for acute lymphoblastic leukemia, so the T cells may come from the graft donor.

Written as DNA, the CDR3 is TGTGCCAGCAGACAACCCGGGGGCCCGAGCTCCTACGAGCAGTACTTC. Translating it yields CASRQPGGPSSYEQYF. The gene calls are TRBV6-2 or TRBV6-3 and TRBJ2-7, with D perhaps being TRBD1 or TRBD2 (6 bases each). V lost 6 bases to trimming and J lost 0 bases, with 18 bases between them. CDR1 is MNHEY and CDR2 is SVGEGT in the germline V gene. The CDR3 runs 16 residues.

This sequence joins TRBV4-2 and TRBJ2-1, with D hard to call. The germline V and J ends were trimmed by 5 bases and 5 bases, with 10 bases remaining between them. Germline V gene data show CDR1 as LGHNA and CDR2 as YNFKEQ. There are 13 residues in the CDR3. The CDR3, as DNA: TGTGCCAGCAGCGCCCCGCCAGACAATGAGCAGTTCTTC. This translates into CASSAPPDNEQFF.

The rearrangement links TRBV12-3 or TRBV12-4 to TRBJ2-4; possibly TRBD1 or TRBD2 for D (6 bases each). With 7 bases removed from V and 9 bases from J, the gap between germline ends came to 19 bases. CDR3 length: 14 residues. The CDR3 DNA is TGTGCCAGCACCGCATCGGAGGGGGTCGTCATTCAGTACTTC. Translating gives CASTASEGVVIQYF.

A few counts support this clonotype. The chain recombines TRBV15 with TRBJ2-7, with unresolved D. The CDR3 covers 12 residues. Trimming pared 0 bases from V and 4 bases from J, leaving 4 bases between. Germline-derived CDR1 and CDR2 are LNHNV and YYDKDF (reference sequence). The CDR3 loop is CATSRDVYEQYF. The DNA for the CDR3 is TGTGCCACCAGCAGAGATGTGTACGAGCAGTACTTC. The full variable domain, its missing parts supplied by reference TRBV15 and TRBJ2-7, is DAMVIQNPRYQVTQFGKPVTLSCSQTLNHNVMYWYQQKSSQAPKLLFHYYDKDFNNEADTPDNFQSRRPNTSFCFLDIRSPGLGDTAMYLCATSRDVYEQYFGPGTRLTVT.

This clonotype has just a few counts. The V gene is TRBV20-1, the J gene TRBJ2-3; perhaps TRBD2 as D (6 bases). V was cut by 2 bases and J by 1 base, with 19 bases left in between. The CDR3 consists of 17 residues. Germline loops: CDR1 DFQATT, CDR2 SNEGSKA (reference sequence). Here the CDR3 DNA reads TGCAGTGCTAGAAGCAGGCGCAGGCCTAGCGGCACAGATACGCAGTATTTT. Residues: CSARSRRRPSGTDTQYF.

This chain uses TRBV5-5 with TRBJ1-2; no definite D call. Trimming took off 1 base at V and 6 bases at J, with 7 bases between the two ends. CDR3 length equals 12 residues. CDR1 SGHKS and CDR2 YYEKEE come from the germline V gene (reference sequence). The DNA of the CDR3 is TGTGCCAGCAGCTTGACCCGGGATGGCTACACCTTC. Protein: CASSLTRDGYTF.

This clonotype has more than one count but fewer than ten. The chain employs TRBV20-1 and TRBJ2-7; either TRBD1 or TRBD2 may fit D (5 bases each). The V and J ends lost 0 bases and 3 bases respectively, with 12 bases between them. The CDR3 is 14 amino acids. Per the germline V gene, CDR1 is DFQATT and CDR2 is SNEGSKA (reference sequence). This chain's CDR3 is CSARDPGAIYEQYF. Here the CDR3 DNA reads TGCAGTGCTAGAGATCCCGGGGCCATCTACGAGCAGTACTTC.

The rearrangement links TRBV7-6 to TRBJ2-5, with 7 bases lining up with TRBD1. V lost 5 bases, J lost 4 bases, and 10 bases stayed unmatched. Germline V gives CDR1 SGHVS, CDR2 FNYEAQ. The CDR3 totals 15 residues. The CDR3: CASSPRTGEGETQYF. CDR3 coding DNA: TGTGCCAGCAGCCCGAGAACAGGGGAAGGAGAGACCCAGTACTTC.

This clonotype has only a few counts. V and J are TRBV4-1 and TRBJ1-2; 7 bases line up with TRBD1. This CDR3 has 15 residues. With 5 bases clipped from V and 8 bases from J, the junction kept 14 bases outside the gene matches. The germline gives CDR1 MGHRA, CDR2 YSYEKL. The CDR3 loop reads CASSEVPTGQDGYTF. The CDR3 region has the DNA TGCGCCAGCAGCGAAGTACCGACAGGGCAGGACGGCTACACCTTC.

In its sample, this clonotype was seen a few times. This sequence joins TRBV13 and TRBJ2-1; 8 nucleotides match TRBD2. This CDR3 comprises 15 residues. Germline CDR1 PRHDT, CDR2 FYEKMQ (reference sequence). Germline trimming cut 5 bases from V and 5 bases from J; bases unmatched to any gene: 8. CDR3 coding DNA: TGTGCCAGCAGCCCCCGAAGCGGGAGTCACAATGAGCAGTTCTTC. Residues: CASSPRSGSHNEQFF.

Many counts were recorded for this clonotype. The chain couples TRBV27 to TRBJ2-7; a weak D match, TRBD2 (6 bases). The V end was cut by 3 bases, the J end by 2 bases, with 11 bases between. Germline CDR1 reads MNHEY; CDR2 reads SMNVEV (reference sequence). The CDR3 has 14 residues. As DNA, the CDR3 is TGTGCCAGCAGTTTCGGGTCGGGAGCCTACGAGCAGTACTTC. Its translation: CASSFGSGAYEQYF.

This clonotype was picked up a small number of times. The chain carries TRBV12-3 or TRBV12-4 and TRBJ2-7; D is undetermined. The CDR3 sequence is 12 residues long. V shed 2 bases and J shed 6 bases, with 8 bases lying between them. CDR3 loop: CASSLSGFEQYF. DNA for the CDR3: TGTGCCAGCAGTTTATCTGGCTTCGAGCAGTACTTC.

V and J are TRBV5-1 and TRBJ2-7; no clear D. CDR3 size: 15 residues. Germline loops: CDR1 SGHRS, CDR2 YFSETQ. V shed 0 bases and J shed 0 bases, with 10 bases lying between them. The CDR3 DNA follows: TGCGCCAGCAGCTTGGTGGCTTCGATCTCCTACGAGCAGTACTTC. Amino acid sequence: CASSLVASISYEQYF.

V gene TRBV29-1 combines with J gene TRBJ2-3, with unresolved D. This CDR3 has 11 residues. Germline V gene lookup returns CDR1 SQVTM and CDR2 ANQGSEA. Trimming shortened V by 1 base and J by 7 bases, and 6 bases separated the two germline ends. Here the CDR3 reads CSVEVTNTQYF. The CDR3 coding sequence is TGCAGCGTTGAAGTGACCAATACGCAGTATTTT.

This clonotype was picked up many times. The chain is built from TRBV19 and TRBJ2-4, with D hard to call. This CDR3 has 18 amino acids. Germline CDR1 LNHDA, CDR2 SQIVND (reference sequence). The germline V and J ends were trimmed by 5 bases and 0 bases, with 20 bases remaining between them. CDR3 residues: CASSGRTFTSTAKNIQYF. The CDR3 DNA reads TGTGCCAGTAGTGGACGGACGTTTACCTCTACAGCCAAAAACATTCAGTACTTC.

V gene TRBV21-1 combines with J gene TRBJ2-7; the tabulated D call, TRBD2, remains unverified against the DNA. TRBV21-1 is marked as a pseudogene. The CDR3 sequence is 16 residues long. CDR3 amino acids: CASSKLALADLYEQYF. The DNA of the CDR3 is TGTGCCAGCAGCAAATTGGCACTAGCGGACTTGTACGAGCAGTACTTC.

The sample holds a few counts of this clonotype. The CDR3 loop reads CASSLVVAGGPTDTQYF. In nucleotides, the CDR3 is TGTGCCAGCAGCCTCGTGGTAGCGGGAGGGCCGACAGATACGCAGTATTTT. The chain recombines TRBV7-6 with TRBJ2-3; 11 nucleotides agree with TRBD2. The CDR3 runs 17 residues. The V and J ends lost 5 bases and 3 bases, in that order; junction bases with no gene match: 10. Germline V gene lookup returns CDR1 SGHVS and CDR2 FNYEAQ.

This clonotype was seen a few times. This chain links TRBV5-1 with TRBJ2-3; 10 nucleotides line up with TRBD1. CDR3 length: 18 amino acids. J was trimmed by 0 bases and V by 0 bases; bases with no gene match: 7. Germline V gene sequence: CDR1 SGHRS, CDR2 YFSETQ. The CDR3 DNA reads as TGCGCCAGCAGCTTGGCCACCGTGACAGGGGGCAGCACAGATACGCAGTATTTT. Translating it yields CASSLATVTGGSTDTQYF.

This clonotype has just a few counts. Written as DNA, the CDR3 is TGTGCCAGCGCGCGGCTTTCGGCGGTAAGCTCCTACGAGCAGTACTTC. This translates into CASARLSAVSSYEQYF. The rearrangement links TRBV6-1 to TRBJ2-7; no definite D call. Trimming took off 8 bases at V and 0 bases at J, with 20 bases between the two ends. The CDR3 spans 16 residues. Germline V gene lookup returns CDR1 MNHNS and CDR2 SASEGT.